A selection of T cell receptor beta chains follows, all from one sample in a study of Graves' ophthalmopathy and Graves' hyperthyroidism. Using its own MiXCR run on the multiplex PCR reads, TCRdb lists one record per CDR3 protein. The table shows 400,000 to 500,000 distinct CDR3 sequences, with more than 20% occurring only once. Input material: peripheral blood. The source is a woman in her late teens or twenties with stable Graves' hyperthyroidism. Each CDR3 is given with its conserved first and last residue. D genes are given only for firm matches. Size is stated for part of the rows, as once, few or many counts, or as a class when the clone is expanded.

>TRBV3-1|TRBJ2-5|many|NA
CASIRSNQETQYF
TGTGCCAGCATCCGGAGCAACCAAGAGACCCAGTACTTC
>TRBV6-1|TRBJ2-6|many|NA
CASSVYGANVLTF
TGTGCCAGCAGTGTCTATGGGGCCAACGTCCTGACTTTC
>TRBV6-2/TRBV6-3|TRBJ2-2|NA|TRBD2
CASSYSGLAGGPSAWELFF
TGTGCCAGCAGTTACTCCGGACTAGCGGGAGGGCCTTCTGCATGGGAGCTGTTTTTT
>TRBV10-3|TRBJ2-7|many|NA
CAISDLEYEQYF
TGTGCCATCAGTGACCTCGAGTACGAGCAGTACTTC
>TRBV7-9|TRBJ1-1|many|NA
CASSSIGTTEAFF
TGTGCCAGCAGCTCTATCGGGACGACTGAAGCTTTCTTT
>TRBV4-3|TRBJ2-7|many|NA
CASSQTLGDYEQYF
TGCGCCAGCAGCCAAACTTTAGGGGACTACGAGCAGTACTTC
>TRBV5-1|TRBJ2-2|many|NA
CASSSTLDFLNTGELFF
TGCGCCAGCAGCTCTACCTTGGATTTCCTAAACACCGGGGAGCTGTTTTTT
>TRBV11-2|TRBJ2-7|many|NA
CASSLVRSSRVRTYEQYF
TGTGCCAGCAGCTTAGTACGCTCCTCAAGGGTAAGAACCTACGAGCAGTACTTC
>TRBV20-1|TRBJ2-2|many|NA
CSARGERRNTGELFF
TGCAGTGCGAGAGGCGAGCGTCGGAACACCGGGGAGCTGTTTTTT
>TRBV10-3|TRBJ1-2|NA|TRBD1
CAIRGGTGSTNYGYTF
TGTGCCATCAGGGGGGGGACAGGATCCACTAACTATGGCTACACCTTC
>TRBV6-1|TRBJ1-1|many|NA
CASRQPGVNTEAFF
TGTGCCAGCAGACAACCCGGGGTGAACACTGAAGCTTTCTTT
>TRBV24-1|TRBJ2-7|many|TRBD1
CATSDWAGGSYEQYF
TGTGCCACCAGTGACTGGGCAGGGGGATCCTACGAGCAGTACTTC
>TRBV12-3/TRBV12-4|TRBJ1-2|many|NA
CASSLAQHYGYTF
TGTGCCAGCAGTTTAGCACAGCACTATGGCTACACCTTC
>TRBV20-1|TRBJ2-7|few|TRBD2
CSCKLAGVFEQYF
TGCAGTTGCAAACTAGCGGGAGTCTTCGAGCAGTACTTC
>TRBV11-2|TRBJ2-7|few|TRBD2
CASSPGAGAARDEQYF
TGTGCCAGCAGCCCCGGAGCGGGAGCGGCTCGGGACGAGCAGTACTTC
>TRBV6-5|TRBJ1-1|many|NA
CASSYSDRRGEAFF
TGTGCCAGCAGTTACTCGGACCGAAGGGGTGAAGCTTTCTTT
>TRBV15|TRBJ1-1|many|NA
CATSPETNTEAFF
TGTGCCACCAGCCCAGAGACGAACACTGAAGCTTTCTTT
>TRBV3-1|TRBJ2-2|NA|NA
CASSHADRPGELFF
TGTGCCAGCAGCCATGCTGACAGGCCCGGGGAGCTGTTTTTT
>TRBV12-3/TRBV12-4|TRBJ2-5|many|NA
CASSQDRPGETQYF
TGTGCCAGCAGCCAAGACAGGCCCGGGGAGACCCAGTACTTC
>TRBV12-3/TRBV12-4|TRBJ2-7|NA|NA
CASSPGTVREQYF
TGTGCCAGCAGTCCTGGGACGGTTCGGGAGCAGTACTTC
>TRBV28|TRBJ1-1|NA|NA
CASSLPGVPTEAFF
TGTGCCAGCAGTTTACCAGGGGTGCCCACTGAAGCTTTCTTT
>TRBV6-5|TRBJ2-7|NA|TRBD2
CASSYSFASGSYEQYF
TGTGCCAGCAGTTACTCGTTTGCTAGCGGGTCCTACGAGCAGTACTTC
>TRBV29-1|TRBJ2-6|many|NA
CSVERVSGANVLTF
TGCAGCGTTGAGAGAGTCTCCGGGGCCAACGTCCTGACTTTC
>TRBV20-1|TRBJ2-5|many|TRBD2
CSARPLAARETQYF
TGCAGTGCTAGGCCACTAGCGGCTCGAGAGACCCAGTACTTC
>TRBV12-3/TRBV12-4|TRBJ2-5|many|TRBD1
CASSNTGAGETQYF
TGTGCCAGCAGCAACACAGGGGCCGGAGAGACCCAGTACTTC
>TRBV29-1|TRBJ1-2|many|TRBD1
CSVEYLSEDRGSHGYTF
TGCAGCGTTGAATATCTGTCGGAGGACAGGGGGTCCCATGGCTACACCTTC
>TRBV11-2|TRBJ2-2|NA|TRBD2
CASSFSGRTGELFF
TGTGCCAGCAGCTTTAGCGGGAGGACCGGGGAGCTGTTTTTT
>TRBV6-2/TRBV6-3|TRBJ1-1|NA|NA
CASRAGHTNTEAFF
TGTGCCAGCAGGGCGGGACATACGAACACTGAAGCTTTCTTT
>TRBV20-1|TRBJ2-2|few|NA
CSARDRIGRNTGELFF
TGCAGTGCTAGAGATAGAATAGGCCGGAACACCGGGGAGCTGTTTTTT
>TRBV12-3/TRBV12-4|TRBJ1-3|many|TRBD1
CASSRGQGIGNTIYF
TGTGCCAGCAGTCGGGGACAGGGAATCGGAAACACCATATATTTT
>TRBV30|TRBJ2-7|many|NA
CAWSVRSGYEQYF
TGTGCCTGGAGTGTCCGCAGCGGCTACGAGCAGTACTTC
>TRBV12-3/TRBV12-4|TRBJ2-7|many|TRBD2
CASSLTSHYEQYF
TGTGCCAGCAGTCTGACTAGCCACTACGAGCAGTACTTC
>TRBV28|TRBJ2-7|NA|NA
CASTTQGNEQYF
TGTGCCAGCACCACCCAGGGGAACGAGCAGTACTTC
>TRBV13|TRBJ2-2|many|NA
CASSLVGRAGGELFF
TGTGCCAGCAGCTTAGTTGGAAGGGCTGGCGGGGAGCTGTTTTTT
>TRBV2|TRBJ2-7|many|TRBD1
CASSRTGTGAYEQYF
TGTGCCAGCAGTAGAACCGGGACAGGGGCATACGAGCAGTACTTC
>TRBV20-1|TRBJ1-3|many|NA
CSASFTSGNTIYF
TGCAGTGCTAGTTTCACCTCTGGAAACACCATATATTTT
>TRBV7-9|TRBJ1-1|many|NA
CASSPTSDRMNTEAFF
TGTGCCAGCAGCCCAACCTCAGACAGGATGAACACTGAAGCTTTCTTT
>TRBV29-1|TRBJ2-4|few|NA
CSVETILAKNIQYF
TGCAGCGTAGAAACTATTCTAGCCAAAAACATTCAGTACTTC
>TRBV5-1|TRBJ2-5|many|NA
CASSSEIVGTQYF
TGCGCCAGCAGTTCAGAAATCGTGGGGACCCAGTACTTC
>TRBV18|TRBJ2-6|many|NA
CAIRTGANVLTF
TGTGCCATCCGGACTGGGGCCAACGTCCTGACTTTC
>TRBV20-1|TRBJ2-7|many|NA
CSARLKLPYFSSYEQYF
TGCAGTGCTAGATTGAAGTTACCTTACTTCAGCTCCTACGAGCAGTACTTC
>TRBV19|TRBJ2-5|many|NA
CASSPRGGAETQYF
TGTGCCAGTAGTCCCCGTGGAGGGGCGGAGACCCAGTACTTC
>TRBV6-2/TRBV6-3|TRBJ1-5|few|NA
CASSLGRYQPQHF
TGTGCCAGCAGCCTCGGGCGGTATCAGCCCCAGCATTTT
>TRBV11-1|TRBJ1-1|NA|NA
CASSLAPTPDAEAFF
TGTGCCAGCAGCTTAGCGCCCACGCCCGACGCTGAAGCTTTCTTT
>TRBV7-3|TRBJ2-2|many|NA
CASRRDETGELFF
TGTGCCAGCAGGAGGGATGAGACAGGGGAGCTGTTTTTT